The 25 T cell receptor beta chains reported below all come from one sample, sequenced in a study of blood T cell repertoires in COVID-19. Generated by immunoSEQ multiplex PCR, the TCRdb table keeps only in-frame clones and is missing some. In the table there are 250,000 to 300,000 clones, approximately 91% of which are singletons. The source material was peripheral blood. The receptor set was obtained from a woman aged 60-75 years with acute or convalescent COVID-19.

CDR3 region: CASSFLRESNTEAFF. In DNA, the CDR3 is TGTGCCAGCAGTTTTCTAAGAGAGTCGAACACTGAAGCTTTCTTT. The V and J genes are TRBV28 and TRBJ1-1; D is undetermined. Trimming took off 3 bases at V and 1 base at J, with 12 bases between the two ends. The CDR3 loop spans 15 amino acids. Germline V gene lookup returns CDR1 MDHEN and CDR2 SYDVKM.

The genes are TRBV5-4 and TRBJ2-2; D is uncertain. The CDR3 runs to 14 residues. CDR1 and CDR2 (germline): SGHNT, YYREEE (reference sequence). V lost 0 bases, J lost 7 bases, and 10 bases lay in between. In DNA form, the CDR3 reads TGTGCCAGCAGCTTGGAGATTGCGAGCGGGGAGCTGTTTTTT. Amino acids: CASSLEIASGELFF.

The chain combines TRBV19 with TRBJ2-7; 7 positions agree with TRBD2. Trimming took 5 bases from V and 6 from J; bases not matched to a gene: 13. The germline V gene encodes CDR1 LNHDA and CDR2 SQIVND (reference sequence). The CDR3 is 15 amino acids. The CDR3 here is CASSSGGLSFPEQYF. The CDR3 coding sequence is TGTGCCAGTAGTTCGGGGGGACTCTCCTTCCCCGAGCAGTACTTC.

The chain joins TRBV6-5 to TRBJ2-7; TRBD1 matches 7 bases. The CDR3 runs to 13 residues. The trim removed 8 bases at V and 2 bases at J, leaving 6 bases unmatched. Germline loops: CDR1 MNHEY, CDR2 SVGAGI. The CDR3 nucleotides are TGTGCCAGCGGGGCGACAGGGACCTACGAGCAGTACTTC. Protein sequence: CASGATGTYEQYF.

J is TRBJ2-3 and V is TRBV5-1; 15 positions match TRBD2. V shed 4 bases, J shed 3 bases, and the junction held 0 bases outside the gene matches. CDR3 length: 15 residues. The germline V gene encodes CDR1 SGHRS and CDR2 YFSETQ. DNA for the CDR3: TGCGCCAGCAGCGGGACTAGCGGGGGGACAGATACGCAGTATTTT. Protein product: CASSGTSGGTDTQYF.

This chain links TRBV28 with TRBJ2-4; D remains ambiguous. Trimming left V 2 bases short and J 1 base short, with 9 bases between. CDR1 is MDHEN and CDR2 is SYDVKM in the germline V gene. The CDR3 has 15 amino acids. The CDR3, as DNA: TGTGCCAGCAGTTTACGGGTGCGGGCCAAAAACATTCAGTACTTC. It is translated as CASSLRVRAKNIQYF.

The V and J genes are TRBV7-6 and TRBJ2-3; 13 bases map to TRBD2. Germline values: CDR1 SGHVS, CDR2 FNYEAQ. J lost 3 bases, V lost 5 bases, and 5 bases had no gene match. This CDR3 has 16 amino acids. The CDR3 loop reads CASSATGLAGTDTQYF. The CDR3 DNA reads as TGTGCCAGCAGCGCAACGGGACTAGCGGGAACAGATACGCAGTATTTT. Full variable domain (rest looked up from reference TRBV7-6 and TRBJ2-3): GAGVSQSPRYKVTKRGQDVALRCDPISGHVSLYWYRQALGQGPEFLTYFNYEAQQDKSGLPNDRFSAERPEGSISTLTIQRTEQRDSAMYRCASSATGLAGTDTQYFGPGTRLTVL.

This chain links TRBV6-2 or TRBV6-3 with TRBJ2-1; no firm D call. From germline, CDR1 is MNHEY and CDR2 SVGEGT. This CDR3 spans 20 amino acids. Trimming removed 0 bases from V and 7 bases from J, with 28 bases in between. CDR3 region: CASSYSDSLRPRRRVNEQFF. For the CDR3, the DNA is TGTGCCAGCAGTTACTCAGACTCCCTTCGACCCCGGCGCCGTGTTAATGAGCAGTTCTTC.

This chain links TRBV29-1 with TRBJ1-2; TRBD1 matches 8 bases. The CDR3 spans 13 residues. V lost 2 bases to trimming and J lost 4 bases; unmatched junction nucleotides: 3. Germline V gene lookup returns CDR1 SQVTM and CDR2 ANQGSEA. CDR3 region: CSVEPGGFYGYTF. The CDR3 DNA reads TGCAGCGTTGAACCAGGGGGCTTCTATGGCTACACCTTC.

The chain links TRBV7-3 to TRBJ2-3, with 10 bases that match TRBD2. The CDR3 is 20 residues long. Germline V lookup: CDR1 SGHTA, CDR2 FQGTGA. With V trimmed by 2 bases and J by 0 bases, 14 bases remained unmatched. For the CDR3, the DNA is TGTGCCAGCAGCTTACTAGGGCTAGCGGGAGCCATCGTTAGCACAGATACGCAGTATTTT. This sequence encodes CASSLLGLAGAIVSTDTQYF.

The chain joins TRBV10-3 to TRBJ2-1, with 15 bases aligning to TRBD2. V lost 8 bases and J lost 6; bases outside the gene matches: 14. Germline V gene lookup returns CDR1 ENHRY and CDR2 SYGVKD. The CDR3 runs to 18 residues. The CDR3 DNA sequence: TGTGCCATCGGTCGACCCTTCCGGACTAGCGGGAGGGCCAATGAGCAGTTCTTC. It yields the protein CAIGRPFRTSGRANEQFF.

V gene TRBV7-9 combines with J gene TRBJ2-1; a possible D gene is TRBD1 (6 bases). CDR1 and CDR2 from the germline V gene are SEHNR and FQNEAQ (reference sequence). There are 14 residues in the CDR3. V was pared by 4 bases and J by 4 bases, with 11 bases between. The CDR3 loop reads CASSSGQIYNEQFF. The DNA for the CDR3 is TGTGCCAGCAGCTCCGGACAGATTTACAATGAGCAGTTCTTC.

The DNA for the CDR3 is TGTGCCAGCAGTGATGGGATCGGGGGAAATGAAAAACTGTTTTTT. Translation gives CASSDGIGGNEKLFF. J is TRBJ1-4 and V is TRBV6-1, with a weak D call TRBD1 (5 bases). The V and J ends lost 3 bases and 5 bases respectively, with 13 bases between them. The CDR3 runs to 15 residues. Per the germline V gene, CDR1 is MNHNS and CDR2 is SASEGT.

The V and J genes are TRBV18 and TRBJ1-1, with TRBD1 matching over 8 bases. V trimming: 0 bases; J trimming: 3 bases; junction bases outside the gene matches: 9. Germline CDR1 and CDR2: KGHSH and LQKENI. The CDR3 has 17 amino acids. The CDR3 DNA sequence: TGTGCCAGCTCACCACCGACAGGGGATTTCTGGTACACTGAAGCTTTCTTT. Translating gives CASSPPTGDFWYTEAFF.

The V call is TRBV19, the J call TRBJ1-5; D is possibly TRBD1 (6 bases). This CDR3 has 14 residues. Trimming took 5 bases from V and 5 from J, leaving 13 bases between them. Germline V gives CDR1 LNHDA, CDR2 SQIVND (reference sequence). The CDR3 region is CASSARGMDQPQHF. As DNA, the CDR3 is TGTGCCAGTAGTGCGAGGGGGATGGATCAGCCCCAGCATTTT.

This chain connects TRBV4-3 to TRBJ1-2, with D unclear. The V end lost 0 bases, the J end lost 3 bases, and 11 bases lay between the germline ends. CDR1 and CDR2 (germline): LGHNA, YSLEER. This CDR3 contains 15 residues. CDR3 protein: CASSQDEGSDYGYTF. CDR3 coding DNA: TGCGCCAGCAGCCAAGACGAGGGATCCGACTATGGCTACACCTTC.

In the case of this clone: Other DNA sequences from this sample encode an identical CDR3 as well. V usage is TRBV28 and J usage is TRBJ1-5; D ambiguous. Germline V gene sequence: CDR1 MDHEN, CDR2 SYDVKM. This CDR3 has 14 residues. The ends were cut back, 5 bases at V and 2 bases at J, with 10 bases in the middle. The CDR3 DNA reads as TGTGCCAGCAGTATTCCATTTCGCAATCAGCCCCAGCATTTT. Translation: CASSIPFRNQPQHF.

The rearrangement joins TRBV19 to TRBJ2-5; D is possibly TRBD1 (5 bases). There are 13 residues in the CDR3. CDR1 is LNHDA, CDR2 SQIVND, per germline (reference sequence). The germline V and J ends were trimmed by 8 bases and 4 bases, with 14 bases remaining between them. The CDR3 DNA sequence: TGTGCCAGTTGCAGGGTTTCTGGAGAGACCCAGTACTTC. Protein product: CASCRVSGETQYF.

The chain joins TRBV15 to TRBJ2-1; 8 nucleotides agree with TRBD1. There are 14 residues in the CDR3. CDR1 and CDR2 from the germline V gene are LNHNV and YYDKDF (reference sequence). The ends lost 5 bases at V and 7 bases at J; junction bases unmatched: 7. CDR3: CATSPQGARNEQFF. CDR3 DNA: TGTGCCACCAGCCCGCAGGGGGCGCGGAATGAGCAGTTCTTC.

The chain has TRBV30 and TRBJ2-5; 9 bases are a match to TRBD1. CDR3 length: 16 residues. Germline V gene sequence: CDR1 GTSNPN, CDR2 SVGIG (reference sequence). The V gene end was trimmed by 1 base and the J gene end by 2 bases; junction bases not matched to a gene: 8. CDR3 residues: CAWSGGRDRVQETQYF. The DNA of the CDR3 is TGTGCCTGGAGTGGAGGGCGGGACAGGGTACAAGAGACCCAGTACTTC.

The chain links TRBV24-1 to TRBJ2-7; 8 bases match TRBD1. J was trimmed by 0 bases and V by 10 bases; bases with no gene match: 4. This CDR3 region has 13 residues. The germline V gene encodes CDR1 KGHDR and CDR2 SFDVKD. CDR3 in DNA: TGTGCCACGATGACAGGGGACTCCTACGAGCAGTACTTC. Its translation is CATMTGDSYEQYF.

V is TRBV7-9 and J is TRBJ1-2, with TRBD1 as a possible D gene (5 bases). This CDR3 comprises 16 residues. Between the trimmed V and J ends, which lost 1 base and 6 bases, there was a span of 18 bases. The germline V gene has CDR1 SEHNR and CDR2 FQNEAQ (reference sequence). CDR3 coding DNA: TGTGCCAGCAGCTTAGAGCCGGCTCAGGGTGGAGATGGCTACACCTTC. It translates to CASSLEPAQGGDGYTF.

The chain joins TRBV5-6 to TRBJ1-1; D gene unclear. Per the germline V gene, CDR1 is SGHDT and CDR2 is YYEEEE. The CDR3 sequence is 14 residues long. Trimming took 2 bases from V and 0 from J, leaving 8 bases between them. The CDR3 is CASSFIEVNTEAFF. The DNA for the CDR3 is TGTGCCAGCAGCTTTATAGAGGTGAACACTGAAGCTTTCTTT.

This sequence joins TRBV9 and TRBJ2-3; 11 bases align to TRBD2. The CDR3 loop spans 16 amino acids. Germline trimming cut 4 bases from V and 0 bases from J; bases unmatched to any gene: 4. CDR1 and CDR2 from the germline V gene are SGDLS and YYNGEE. The CDR3, as DNA: TGTGCCAGCAGCTCCGTAGCGGGGGGGAGCACAGATACGCAGTATTTT. As protein: CASSSVAGGSTDTQYF.

This chain uses TRBV4-1 with TRBJ2-5; D may be TRBD1 (5 bases). V was trimmed by 1 base and J by 5 bases, leaving 14 bases between them. The germline CDR1 and CDR2 sequences are MGHRA and YSYEKL. This CDR3 contains 15 residues. The CDR3 region has the DNA TGCGCCAGCAGCCAAGTTAAAGCAGGGATTGAGACCCAGTACTTC. Its translation is CASSQVKAGIETQYF.